These T cell receptor beta chains were read from a single sample in a study of blood T cell repertoires in COVID-19. Sequenced by immunoSEQ multiplex PCR; TCRdb stores in-frame clones only, minus some. Seen here are 190,000 or so clones, around nine tenths observed once, and the top ten hold approximately 6.7%. Sequenced sample: peripheral blood. The source of these receptors is a man in his forties with acute or convalescent COVID-19. Each CDR3 is given with its conserved first and last residue. The D gene is left open where the match is weak. Some rows mark clone size as missing; the rest say once, few, many or name a class of expanded clone.

TRBD2 TRBJ2-1 TRBV28 NA TGTGCCAGCAGTTTATCCGGGGGGGGCCACAATGAGCAGTTCTTC CASSLSGGGHNEQFF
TRBD1 TRBJ1-5 TRBV5-1 NA TGCGCCAGCAGCACAGGACAGGACAATCAGCCCCAGCATTTT CASSTGQDNQPQHF
TRBD2 TRBJ2-3 TRBV6-4 NA TGTGCCAGCAGTGCGGCTAGCGGGTTCGAGCAGTATTTT CASSAASGFEQYF
NA TRBJ2-7 TRBV2 NA TGTGCCAGCAGGACCCAGGTACTTCTCCGCGAGCAGTACTTC CASRTQVLLREQYF
TRBD1 TRBJ1-1 TRBV12-3/TRBV12-4 NA TGTGCCAGCACTGACACAGGGGGCAGAGAAGCTTTCTTT CASTDTGGREAFF
TRBD1 TRBJ2-2 TRBV5-1 NA TGCGCCAGCAGCTTGGTGCGACAGGGCGACACCGGGGAGCTGTTTTTT CASSLVRQGDTGELFF
TRBD2 TRBJ2-1 TRBV19 once TGTGCCAGTAGTATATTGGCGGGGGGATTCTACAATGAGCAGTTCTTC CASSILAGGFYNEQFF
NA TRBJ2-2 TRBV9 NA TGTGCCAGCAGCCCCGGGTCCTACCGCACCGGGGAGCTGTTTTTT CASSPGSYRTGELFF
NA TRBJ1-2 TRBV5-1 NA TGCGCCAGCAGCTTGGGGACAGTGATCTATGGCTACACCTTC CASSLGTVIYGYTF
TRBD1 TRBJ2-5 TRBV5-4 NA TGTGCCAGCAGCTTGGGGGGGACAGGGGACGAGACCCAGTACTTC CASSLGGTGDETQYF
TRBD1 TRBJ1-5 TRBV4-3 NA TGCGCCAGCAGCCAGTCCCGGGACAGAGATCAGCCCCAGCATTTT CASSQSRDRDQPQHF
TRBD2 TRBJ2-5 TRBV11-2 NA TGTGCCAGCAGCTCGCGCGGGGGGCTCAGTGAGACCCAGTACTTC CASSSRGGLSETQYF
TRBD1 TRBJ1-3 TRBV18 NA TGTGCCAGCTCACGACAGGGGGTGCGCTCTGGAAACACCATATATTTT CASSRQGVRSGNTIYF
NA TRBJ2-1 TRBV7-2 NA TGTGCCAGCAGCTTATCAACGAGCTCCTACAATGAGCAGTTCTTC CASSLSTSSYNEQFF
NA TRBJ2-5 TRBV5-4 NA TGTGCCAGCAGCTACAGGGTCCAAGAGACCCAGTACTTC CASSYRVQETQYF
TRBD1 TRBJ1-2 TRBV15 NA TGTGCCACCAGCAGAAAACTCACGGGTAGGACAGGCGCCAACTATGGCTACACCTTC CATSRKLTGRTGANYGYTF
TRBD2 TRBJ2-1 TRBV7-2 NA TGTGCCAGCAGCCCAACGAAGCGGGAAGATGAGCAGTTCTTC CASSPTKREDEQFF
NA TRBJ2-2 TRBV7-9 once TGTGCCCTTCCCGGCGGCCCGAACACCGGGGAGCTGTTTTTT CALPGGPNTGELFF
NA TRBJ1-1 TRBV5-1 NA TGCGCCAGCAGCTTCCAGGGTAGGAACACTGAAGCTTTCTTT CASSFQGRNTEAFF
TRBD1 TRBJ2-3 TRBV24-1 NA TGTGCCACCAGTGAGGGGACAGCCTTTACAGATACGCAGTATTTT CATSEGTAFTDTQYF
NA TRBJ2-2 TRBV11-3 once TGTGCCAGCAGCCGGAGAGGCAGTCCCGGGGAGCTGTTTTTT CASSRRGSPGELFF
NA TRBJ2-7 TRBV5-1 NA TGCGCCAGCAGCTTGGCCATGGCAGGCTACGAGCAGTACTTC CASSLAMAGYEQYF
NA TRBJ1-2 TRBV7-2 NA TGTGCCAGCAGCTTGGGGCGTAAGGGCTATGGCTACACCTTC CASSLGRKGYGYTF
TRBD2 TRBJ2-2 TRBV6-2/TRBV6-3 NA TGTGCCAGCAGGCCTCCGGGACTAGCGGGCACCGGGGAGCTGTTTTTT CASRPPGLAGTGELFF
TRBD1 TRBJ2-2 TRBV4-3 NA TGCGCCAGCAGCCAAGAGGGGACCCAGGGGGCAATCGGGGAGCTGTTTTTT CASSQEGTQGAIGELFF
TRBD1 TRBJ1-3 TRBV19 NA TGTGCCAGCAACGACAGGGTAGCTGGAAACACCATATATTTT CASNDRVAGNTIYF
TRBD1 TRBJ1-1 TRBV5-1 NA TGCGCCAGCACGCACGCCGGGACAGCGAACACTGAAGCTTTCTTT CASTHAGTANTEAFF
NA TRBJ1-1 TRBV7-9 NA TGTGCCAGCAGCTTTGGGGGCGGGCGTAGCACTGAAGCTTTCTTT CASSFGGGRSTEAFF
TRBD1 TRBJ2-7 TRBV11-2 NA TGTGCCAGCAGCTTAGAGGGACAGGGAGGCGAGCAGTACTTC CASSLEGQGGEQYF
NA TRBJ2-7 TRBV11-2 NA TGTGCCAGCAGCTTAATAGCCCCGGGGGAGCAGTACTTC CASSLIAPGEQYF
NA TRBJ2-7 TRBV11-2 NA TGTGCCAGCAGCTTAGGGCAGGGGTCAGAGGGTTACGAGCAGTACTTC CASSLGQGSEGYEQYF
TRBD1 TRBJ1-1 TRBV19 once TGTGCCAGTAGGATTAACTGGGACAGAAACACTGAAGCTTTCTTT CASRINWDRNTEAFF
NA TRBJ1-6 TRBV30 NA TGTGCCTGGAGTGTAGATCCCGCGAGTTCACCCCTCCACTTT CAWSVDPASSPLHF
TRBD1 TRBJ2-7 TRBV27 NA TGTGCCAGCAGTCGAACCGGGACAGGGTACGGCGAGCAGTACTTC CASSRTGTGYGEQYF
NA TRBJ2-3 TRBV7-7 NA TGTGCCAGCAGCTTGGGGCGTGGAAGGGATTCAGATACGCAGTATTTT CASSLGRGRDSDTQYF
TRBD1 TRBJ2-1 TRBV11-2 NA TGTGCCAGCAGCTCTCGAACGGGACAGGGTTCCTACAATGAGCAGTTCTTC CASSSRTGQGSYNEQFF
NA TRBJ2-7 TRBV2 NA TGTGCCAGCATTCCGACAGGCCCGACGGGAAAGCAGTACTTC CASIPTGPTGKQYF
NA TRBJ2-3 TRBV7-9 once TGTGCCGGATCTCCGTGGCAGGGGAGCACAGATACGCAGTATTTT CAGSPWQGSTDTQYF
TRBD1 TRBJ2-5 TRBV5-1 NA TGCGCCACCCGACTGGGACAGGGGGGATCGTACCAAGAGACCCAGTACTTC CATRLGQGGSYQETQYF
NA TRBJ1-2 TRBV10-3 once TGTGCCATCAGTGAGCGACAGCTGGAGCATGGCTACACCTTC CAISERQLEHGYTF
NA TRBJ1-6 TRBV11-2 NA TGTGCCAGCAGCTTGCCGGTAATCCGGAATTCACCCCTCCACTTT CASSLPVIRNSPLHF
NA TRBJ2-7 TRBV7-9 NA TGTGCCAGCACCACGACAGAGCGTTACGAGCAGTACTTC CASTTTERYEQYF
TRBD1 TRBJ1-2 TRBV6-5 NA TGTGCCAGCAGATTTACCGGGACAGGGAACTATGGCTACACCTTC CASRFTGTGNYGYTF
NA TRBJ1-5 TRBV5-6 NA TGTGCCAGCAGCTACGGACAAGGGAATCAGCCCCAGCATTTT CASSYGQGNQPQHF